The present T cell receptor beta chain was sequenced within a study of control samples from healthy donors and cancer patients. This clone has just one count. The method was immunoSEQ multiplex PCR; TCRdb's version includes in-frame clones alone and lacks a portion of them. The sample includes about 180,000 clones, around 87% seen only once; the top ten take 1.4%. The V gene lost 4 bases and the J gene lost 6 bases, with 13 bases spanning the gap. The CDR3 extends over 14 amino acids. The germline V gene encodes CDR1 LNHDA and CDR2 SQIVND (reference sequence). The chain has TRBV19 and TRBJ1-5; D gene ambiguous. Material for sequencing was blood. The sequence was obtained from a woman between 50 and 59 years old in good health. In DNA, the CDR3 is TGTGCCAGTAGTAGTGTCGGGCCAGGTCAGCCCCAGCATTTT. It specifies CASSSVGPGQPQHF.